These 12 T cell receptor beta chains came from one sample sequenced in a study of response to subunit inactivated influenza vaccine. MiXCR, run by TCRdb on the RT-PCR reads, gives a single entry per CDR3 protein. The repertoire has about 650,000 distinct CDR3 sequences, 14% of them found once; the top ten carry 7.5% to 8%. This material consisted of PBMCs from blood, taken 14 to 15 days before vaccination. The source of these receptors is a man aged 50 to 60 who received an inactivated influenza vaccine.

This chain joins TRBV7-2 and TRBJ2-7; TRBD1 matches at 10 bases. Trimming cost V 6 bases and J 3 bases; bases outside gene matches: 8. CDR3 size: 15 residues. CDR1 and CDR2 from the germline V gene are SGHTA and FQGNSA. The CDR3 is CASRIGTGAFYEQYF. In nucleotides, the CDR3 is TGTGCCAGCAGGATAGGGACAGGGGCCTTCTACGAGCAGTACTTC.

V usage is TRBV18 and J usage is TRBJ1-2; TRBD1 is a possible D gene (5 bases). This CDR3 comprises 15 residues. Looked up from germline, CDR1 is KGHSH and CDR2 is LQKENI. V lost 1 base, J lost 4 bases, and 13 bases lay in between. The CDR3 DNA follows: TGTGCCAGCTCACCACGGCAGGGACCACCCTATGGCTACACCTTC. Its protein is CASSPRQGPPYGYTF.

This clonotype was seen a handful of times. J is TRBJ2-1 and V is TRBV7-2; D may correspond to TRBD1 or TRBD2 (5 bases each). The ends were cut back, 1 base at V and 3 bases at J, with 10 bases in the middle. This CDR3 is 15 amino acids long. The germline V gene encodes CDR1 SGHTA and CDR2 FQGNSA. CDR3 in DNA: TGTGCCAGCAGCTTAGACGGGACCGTCTACAATGAGCAGTTCTTC. Protein: CASSLDGTVYNEQFF.

The genes are TRBV21-1 and TRBJ2-3; the table calls TRBD2, which could not be checked here. TRBV21-1 is assigned pseudogene status. CDR3 size: 16 residues. The CDR3 nucleotides are TGTGCCAGCACCCCACTAGCGGGAGGTCCCACAGATACGCAGTATTTT. The encoded protein is CASTPLAGGPTDTQYF.

DNA for the CDR3: TGTGCCAGCAGTGGAAGGGTAGCTTTCTTT. Its translation: CASSGRVAFF. The chain recombines TRBV2 with TRBJ1-1; no reliable D call. The CDR3 contains 10 residues. Trimming cost V 4 bases and J 10 bases, with 7 bases left between them. Germline CDR1 SNHLY, CDR2 FYNNEI.

This clonotype was counted at least ten times. The chain is built from TRBV7-6 and TRBJ2-1, with a weak D call TRBD2 (7 bases). In germline, CDR1 is SGHVS, CDR2 FNYEAQ. Trimming pared 0 bases from V and 4 bases from J, leaving 13 bases between. This CDR3 has 16 residues. The CDR3 protein is CASSLAARGAYNEQFF. CDR3 coding DNA: TGTGCCAGCAGCTTAGCGGCACGGGGGGCATACAATGAGCAGTTCTTC. The whole variable domain, remainder taken from reference TRBV7-6 and TRBJ2-1, is GAGVSQSPRYKVTKRGQDVALRCDPISGHVSLYWYRQALGQGPEFLTYFNYEAQQDKSGLPNDRFSAERPEGSISTLTIQRTEQRDSAMYRCASSLAARGAYNEQFFGPGTRLTVL.

This clonotype was detected only a few times. This chain joins TRBV3-1 and TRBJ1-1; D possibly corresponds to TRBD1 (5 bases). Germline CDR1 LGHDT, CDR2 YNNKEL (reference sequence). V lost 6 bases and J 0 bases, leaving 11 bases between the germline ends. The CDR3 sequence is 14 residues long. CDR3 residues: CASRDRNLNTEAFF. The CDR3 DNA follows: TGTGCCAGCAGAGACAGAAACTTGAACACTGAAGCTTTCTTT.

This clonotype was recorded once. CDR3 nucleotides: TGCAGTGCTAGGGCTGCCGGGACTAGCGGGAGGAGGGAGACCCAGTACTTC. Translation: CSARAAGTSGRRETQYF. The chain is built from TRBV20-1 and TRBJ2-5; the match to TRBD2 covers 15 bases. The junction had 10 bases not matched to a gene; V was cut back by 3 bases and J by 5 bases. This CDR3 has 17 residues. Germline lookup yields CDR1 DFQATT and CDR2 SNEGSKA (reference sequence).

The CDR3 bases are TGCGCCAGCAGCCAAGAGGCTTCATTAAATTATCCCGGGGAGCTGTTTTTT. Protein: CASSQEASLNYPGELFF. The chain carries TRBV4-1 and TRBJ2-2, with unresolved D. This CDR3 region has 17 residues. The V end lost 0 bases, the J end lost 6 bases, and 17 bases lay between the germline ends. Germline-derived CDR1 and CDR2 are MGHRA and YSYEKL.

This clonotype has just a few counts. The chain links TRBV28 to TRBJ1-2; D call uncertain. This CDR3 spans 12 amino acids. Trimming removed 2 bases at V and 7 bases at J, with 8 bases between. CDR1 MDHEN and CDR2 SYDVKM come from the germline V gene. CDR3 region: CASSLQESGYTF. The CDR3 nucleotides are TGTGCCAGCAGTTTACAGGAATCTGGCTACACCTTC.

This clonotype was recorded once. One end of the junction fails to match germline, which may point to a read error. The genes are TRBV10-3 and TRBJ2-5; 8 nucleotides agree with TRBD1. The V gene's germline CDR1 is ENHRY and CDR2 SYGVKD. This CDR3 contains 15 residues. CDR3 loop: CAVSAQGAVRETQYF. CDR3 bases: TGTGCCGTCAGTGCGCAGGGGGCGGTGCGAGAGACCCAGTACTTC.

This clonotype was counted ten times or more. The rearrangement links TRBV24-1 to TRBJ2-3; 9 positions agree with TRBD2. V was clipped by 4 bases and J by 6 bases; unmatched bases: 10. Germline lookup yields CDR1 KGHDR and CDR2 SFDVKD. The CDR3 spans 16 residues. The CDR3 coding sequence is TGTGCCACCAGTGACTGGACTAGCGTAAGCGCGGATACGCAGTATTTT. The encoded protein is CATSDWTSVSADTQYF.